This T cell receptor beta chain was recorded in a study of CD8 T cells in Susac syndrome. Reverse transcription used roughly 0.45 to 1 ug RNA and random hexamers. From the immunoSEQ multiplex PCR reads, TCRdb called clonotypes with MiXCR, one entry per CDR3 protein. The table includes fewer than 80,000 distinct CDR3 sequences, approximately 94% detected once. For this clonotype: The antigen is unknown.

Study conclusions and caveats: Total CD8+ and CD8+ TEMRA repertoires contained sixteen and five Susac-specific public clones, respectively. Maximal CD8+ clonal expansion in Susac was observed within TEMRA cells and among active patients.

The CDR3 extends over 14 amino acids. TEMRA cells were FACS-enriched, while CD8+ and CD4+ T cells were negatively isolated. The rearrangement uses TRBV21-1 and TRBJ2-5; the table gives TRBD1 as D, unverified against the DNA. TRBV21-1 is flagged as a pseudogene. Material: CD8+ T cells from PBMCs. This sequence was found in a human donor with Susac syndrome. The CDR3 nucleotides read TGTGCCAGCAGCCCACTCCGGGGCGAGGAGACCCAGTACTTC. It encodes CASSPLRGEETQYF.